Given below is one T cell receptor (beta chain) in context. No antigen is known for it. Molecular barcoding with unique molecular identifiers was used for the TCRbeta library. TCRdb re-analysed the PCR reads in MiXCR, keeping a single row per CDR3 protein. The data hold just over 950,000 distinct CDR3 sequences, with less than 30% observed a single time. The data derive from a study of T-cell reconstitution after alpha-beta-depleted transplantation in children. Study results and limitations: There were some patients whose high TCRbeta diversity at day 60 came from surviving recipient T cells and thymic progenitors. After one year, T-cell counts and TCRbeta diversity mostly came from new T cells.

Here the sequenced sample was PBMCs, mostly from graft donor cells, taken 360 days after TCRalphabeta/CD19-depleted stem cell transplant. The clonotype was recovered from a boy under two years old who had a stem cell transplant for SCID, so the T cells may come from the graft donor.

DNA of the CDR3: TGTGCCACCAGCAGAGATTATAAGGGGCCCGAAGCTTTCTTT. This sequence encodes CATSRDYKGPEAFF. The chain recombines TRBV15 with TRBJ1-1, with a weak D call TRBD1 (5 bases). The CDR3 consists of 14 residues. Between the trimmed V and J ends, which lost 0 bases and 8 bases, there was a span of 13 bases. Germline CDR1 and CDR2: LNHNV and YYDKDF (reference sequence).